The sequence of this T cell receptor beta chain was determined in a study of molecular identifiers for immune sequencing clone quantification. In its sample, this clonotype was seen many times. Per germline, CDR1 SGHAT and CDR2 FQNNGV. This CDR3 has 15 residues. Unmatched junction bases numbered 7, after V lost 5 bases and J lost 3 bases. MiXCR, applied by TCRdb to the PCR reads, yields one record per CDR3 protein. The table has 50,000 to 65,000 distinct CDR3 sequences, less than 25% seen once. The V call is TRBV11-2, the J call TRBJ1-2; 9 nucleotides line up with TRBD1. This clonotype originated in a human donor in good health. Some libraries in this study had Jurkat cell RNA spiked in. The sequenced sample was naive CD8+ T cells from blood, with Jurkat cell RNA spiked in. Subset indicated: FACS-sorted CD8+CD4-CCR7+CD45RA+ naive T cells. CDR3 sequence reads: CASSQNTGGDYGYTF. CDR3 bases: TGTGCCAGCAGCCAAAATACAGGGGGCGACTATGGCTACACCTTC.